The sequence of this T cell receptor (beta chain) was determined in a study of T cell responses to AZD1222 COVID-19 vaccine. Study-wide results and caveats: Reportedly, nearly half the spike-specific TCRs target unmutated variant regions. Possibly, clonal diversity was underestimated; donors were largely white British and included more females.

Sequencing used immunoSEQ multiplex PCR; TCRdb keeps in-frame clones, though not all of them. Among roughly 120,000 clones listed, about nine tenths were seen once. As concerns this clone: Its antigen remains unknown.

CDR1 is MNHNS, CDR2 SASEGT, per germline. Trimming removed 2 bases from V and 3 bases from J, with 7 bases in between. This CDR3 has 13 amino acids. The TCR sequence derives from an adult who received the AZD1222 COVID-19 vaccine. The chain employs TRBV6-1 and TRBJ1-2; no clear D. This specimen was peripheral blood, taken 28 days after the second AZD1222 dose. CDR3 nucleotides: TGTGCCAGCAGTGAACCGCCAGACTATGGCTACACCTTC. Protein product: CASSEPPDYGYTF.